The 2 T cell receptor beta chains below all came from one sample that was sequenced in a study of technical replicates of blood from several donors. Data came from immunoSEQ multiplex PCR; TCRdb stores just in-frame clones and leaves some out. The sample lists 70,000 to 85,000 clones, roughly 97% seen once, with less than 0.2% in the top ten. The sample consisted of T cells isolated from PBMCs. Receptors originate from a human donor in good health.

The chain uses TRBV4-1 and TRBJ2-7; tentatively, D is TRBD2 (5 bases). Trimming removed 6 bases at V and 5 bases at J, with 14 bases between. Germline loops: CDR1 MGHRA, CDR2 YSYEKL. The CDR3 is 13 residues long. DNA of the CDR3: TGCGCCAGCAGTCAATGGACTGGGGACGAGCAGTACTTC. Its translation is CASSQWTGDEQYF.

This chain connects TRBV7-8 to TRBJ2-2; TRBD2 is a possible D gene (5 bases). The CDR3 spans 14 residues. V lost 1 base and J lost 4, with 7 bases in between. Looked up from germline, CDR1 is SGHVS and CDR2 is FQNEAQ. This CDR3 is CASSLGGGTGELFF. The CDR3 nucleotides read TGTGCCAGCAGCTTAGGTGGAGGCACCGGGGAGCTGTTTTTT.